This entry concerns a single TCR beta chain. TCRdb's table, derived via immunoSEQ multiplex PCR, lists solely in-frame clones and lacks some. This repertoire shows approximately 330,000 clones, roughly 85% found once; its top ten account for approximately 4.4%. The CDR3 sequence is 14 residues long. Germline V lookup: CDR1 SGHTA, CDR2 FQGNSA. Losses at the gene ends were 4 bases for V and 7 bases for J; bases not matched to a gene: 5. This sample was included in a study of blood T cell repertoires in COVID-19. The chain uses TRBV7-2 and TRBJ1-4; TRBD1 matches at 8 bases. The sample taken for sequencing was PBMCs or T cells enriched from blood (not recorded which). The sequence derives from a woman aged 40-49 years with acute COVID-19. In DNA form, the CDR3 reads TGTGCCAGCAGCTCCAGGGGGCCGGGTGAAAAACTGTTTTTT. This gives the protein CASSSRGPGEKLFF.